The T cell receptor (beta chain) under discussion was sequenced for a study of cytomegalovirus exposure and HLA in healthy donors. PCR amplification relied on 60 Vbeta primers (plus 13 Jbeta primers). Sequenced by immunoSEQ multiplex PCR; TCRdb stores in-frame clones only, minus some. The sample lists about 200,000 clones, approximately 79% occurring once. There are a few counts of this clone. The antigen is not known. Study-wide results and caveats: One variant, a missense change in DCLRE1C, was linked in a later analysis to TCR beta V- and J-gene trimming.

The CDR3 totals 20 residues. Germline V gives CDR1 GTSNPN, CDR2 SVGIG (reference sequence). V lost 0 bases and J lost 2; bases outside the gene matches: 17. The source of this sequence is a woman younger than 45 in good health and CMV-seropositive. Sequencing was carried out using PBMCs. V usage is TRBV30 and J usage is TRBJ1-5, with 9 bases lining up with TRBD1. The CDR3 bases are TGTGCCTGGAGTGTACGAAGGGGACAGGGAAAGATGATTGGCAATCAGCCCCAGCATTTT. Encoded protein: CAWSVRRGQGKMIGNQPQHF.